This T cell receptor beta chain was captured in a study of blood T cell repertoires in COVID-19. The overall study: Collection of acute and convalescent COVID-19 samples took place in the United States, Italy and Spain.

Germline V gene data show CDR1 as SGHVS and CDR2 as FQNEAQ. There are 15 residues in the CDR3. V dropped 0 bases and J dropped 0 bases, with 8 bases sitting between them. This clone was picked up one time. Only in-frame clones appear in the TCRdb table, and some are missing; sequencing was by immunoSEQ multiplex PCR. The table has 400,000 or so clones, roughly 90% seen once; the top ten hold 0.8% to 0.9%. Seattle researchers signed up patients amid active infection and tracked them longitudinally. This rearrangement joins TRBV7-8 to TRBJ1-1; D is uncertain. Specimen: peripheral blood. The source of this sequence is a man younger than 30 with COVID-19, enrolled during active disease. The CDR3 region is CASSLALAMNTEAFF. DNA for the CDR3: TGTGCCAGCAGCTTAGCGTTAGCAATGAACACTGAAGCTTTCTTT.